This T cell receptor (beta chain) was documented in a study of Graves' ophthalmopathy and Graves' hyperthyroidism (dated by TCRdb to 2016 to 2019). For context, the study as a whole: Peripheral blood was collected before any treatment was given, at the time of initial diagnosis. For independent validation, a separate cohort was made up of fewer than 20 hyperthyroidism patients plus 17 patients who later progressed from hyperthyroidism to ophthalmopathy. To tell Graves' ophthalmopathy apart from Graves' hyperthyroidism, and to predict which patients would progress to ophthalmopathy, the study relied on TCR beta repertoire signatures. The 95 to 100 discovery patients were randomly divided into training and test sets at a 7:3 ratio. In total, 135 blood samples were TCR-sequenced: approximately 42 ophthalmopathy, approximately 80 hyperthyroidism and some 17 hyperthyroidism-to-ophthalmopathy patients. T-cell repertoires of thyroid tissue and blood were compared in 5 or 6 hyperthyroidism patients. Following sample collection, hyperthyroidism patients were given methimazole at a starting dose of 30 mg daily, and ophthalmopathy patients were given high-dose intravenous methylprednisolone. A discovery set of 100 or so patients (43 ophthalmopathy, 55 to 65 stable hyperthyroidism) was enrolled to explore V-J signatures distinguishing ophthalmopathy from hyperthyroidism. Findings and caveats that apply to the study as a whole: Most expanded thyroid clonotypes with frequency above 0.001 were also detected in blood, suggesting blood repertoires may reflect the thyroid immune response. In cross-validation, the 13-signature model distinguished ophthalmopathy from stable hyperthyroidism with approximately 90% sensitivity and 81.08% specificity, and in the test set the corresponding values were roughly 80% and 75%. Sample size was not predetermined statistically, and investigators were not blinded to group allocation. In validation, the model predicted ophthalmopathy progression with about 71% sensitivity and less than 80% specificity; 12 predicted patients were CT-confirmed with GO in a median of about 6.1 months.

CDR3 length: 15 amino acids, cysteine to phenylalanine. Of all the DNA, just the CDR3 is kept, 45 bases in frame from base 1. The V end loses 2 bases and the J end loses 2 bases, and a stretch of 13 bases separates them. The germline V gene supplies CDR1 MNHEY and CDR2 SVGAGI. Patients with ophthalmopathy had moderately to severely active disease, with a Clinical Activity Score of 3 or more, a NOSPECS grade of 4 or more, and a disease duration of less than 3 months. Anyone with other autoimmune diseases, uncontrolled infections, pregnancy or lactation was excluded from the study. Diagnosis relied on clinical symptoms, serum thyroxine, TRAb, thyroid ultrasound and orbital computed tomography. PBMCs were isolated from 7.5 to 10 ml of fresh peripheral blood by Ficoll-Paque density gradient centrifugation. Total RNA was extracted with Trizol reagent and quality-checked on an Agilent 2100 Bioanalyzer.

For repertoire sequencing, the TCR beta CDR3 regions were amplified from RNA transcripts. The first round was an RT-PCR using HTBI primers with the Qiagen OneStep RT-PCR kit, and this first round was followed by a second-round multiplex PCR, then size selection and purification. Sequencing of the libraries was carried out on an Illumina HiSeq2000 in paired-end mode with 100 bp reads. In the paper's pipeline: SOAPnuke was used for read processing, and reads with adapters, uncalled bases, a mean Phred below 15, or no exact constant-primer or identifier match were discarded. COPE v1.2.5 was used to merge the high-quality paired reads. Unique nucleotide sequences were defined as clonotypes and aligned to IMGT TRB V, D and J references using MiTCR v1.1. The analysis was limited to V-J combinations with a frequency above 0.0001, which together covered approximately 99% of repertoires. A TCR clonal expansion and chaos score per V-J combination was defined as the ratio of F50 clonal expansion to chaos observed in the TCRdist matrix. Welch's t-statistics and random forest were used to narrow the features down to about a dozen V-J combinations, which were then fed into a naive Bayes classifier. The Morisita-Horn index was used to measure how similar the thyroid and blood repertoires were. TCRdb reran the public reads through fastp at Q25 and MiXCR, keeping productive beta chains. Records with the same CDR3 protein are collapsed into one entry carrying the most frequent genes and DNA. These V and J calls are TCRdb output, not the study's own analysis. The table for this sample lists about 400,000 distinct CDR3 sequences; 15% to 20% of them were counted only once. The ten largest account for about 1.4% of the sample.

This clonotype came up a few times. It lacks a known antigen. Base-call qualities are not available, and no considerably larger clone is one nucleotide away. The sample taken for sequencing was peripheral blood. The chain couples TRBV6-5 to TRBJ2-7; TRBD2 is possibly the D segment (6 matching bases). The TCR was taken from a woman aged 18-29 years with Graves' ophthalmopathy. Donor details come from another sample of the same person, matched by shared clones. The CDR3 has the sequence CASSYTPEGTYEQYF. The DNA sequence is TGTGCCAGCAGTTACACACCGGAGGGTACCTACGAGCAGTACTTC.